This entry is about one TCR beta chain. The entry originates in a study of blood T cell repertoires in COVID-19. TCRdb's copy holds only in-frame clones and misses some; the assay was immunoSEQ multiplex PCR. The data contain roughly 250,000 clones, around 81% of them singletons. Sequencing was performed on peripheral blood. The clonotype was recovered from a woman aged 55 to 70 with active or convalescent COVID-19.

CDR3 coding DNA: TGTGCCAGCAGCACTCAGGGGCGTACTGAAGCTTTCTTT. Protein: CASSTQGRTEAFF. The rearrangement uses TRBV9 and TRBJ1-1; D possibly corresponds to TRBD1 (6 bases). CDR3 length: 13 amino acids. Between the trimmed V and J ends, which lost 4 bases and 5 bases, there was a span of 12 bases. Per germline, CDR1 SGDLS and CDR2 YYNGEE.